This T cell receptor beta chain stems from a study of long-term antiretroviral therapy in people with HIV. General study points: Once patients were on ART, diversity went higher but still fell short of transplant donor controls. Relative to control repertoires, HIV repertoires exhibited narrower CDR3 length ranges. Those clones which expanded before ART made up the dominant part of the repertoire at all time points.

This clone was observed once. Its antigen is not identified. An immunoSEQ assay, version v3.0, was performed at survey level. Some clones are missing from TCRdb's copy, which holds only in-frame ones; the method was immunoSEQ multiplex PCR. Here the sample spans fewer than 25,000 clones, around four fifths being singletons. Germline V lookup: CDR1 SGHTA, CDR2 FQGNSA. This CDR3 contains 13 residues. V gave up 4 bases and J gave up 7 bases, with 12 bases separating them. This sequence originates from a woman aged 50 to 60 with HIV. Source: unsorted PBMCs, taken 1.9 years after starting antiretroviral therapy. The chain joins TRBV7-2 to TRBJ2-3; a possible D gene is TRBD1 (6 bases). In nucleotides, the CDR3 is TGTGCCAGCAGCTCACTACAGGGTAATACGCAGTATTTT. It codes for CASSSLQGNTQYF.